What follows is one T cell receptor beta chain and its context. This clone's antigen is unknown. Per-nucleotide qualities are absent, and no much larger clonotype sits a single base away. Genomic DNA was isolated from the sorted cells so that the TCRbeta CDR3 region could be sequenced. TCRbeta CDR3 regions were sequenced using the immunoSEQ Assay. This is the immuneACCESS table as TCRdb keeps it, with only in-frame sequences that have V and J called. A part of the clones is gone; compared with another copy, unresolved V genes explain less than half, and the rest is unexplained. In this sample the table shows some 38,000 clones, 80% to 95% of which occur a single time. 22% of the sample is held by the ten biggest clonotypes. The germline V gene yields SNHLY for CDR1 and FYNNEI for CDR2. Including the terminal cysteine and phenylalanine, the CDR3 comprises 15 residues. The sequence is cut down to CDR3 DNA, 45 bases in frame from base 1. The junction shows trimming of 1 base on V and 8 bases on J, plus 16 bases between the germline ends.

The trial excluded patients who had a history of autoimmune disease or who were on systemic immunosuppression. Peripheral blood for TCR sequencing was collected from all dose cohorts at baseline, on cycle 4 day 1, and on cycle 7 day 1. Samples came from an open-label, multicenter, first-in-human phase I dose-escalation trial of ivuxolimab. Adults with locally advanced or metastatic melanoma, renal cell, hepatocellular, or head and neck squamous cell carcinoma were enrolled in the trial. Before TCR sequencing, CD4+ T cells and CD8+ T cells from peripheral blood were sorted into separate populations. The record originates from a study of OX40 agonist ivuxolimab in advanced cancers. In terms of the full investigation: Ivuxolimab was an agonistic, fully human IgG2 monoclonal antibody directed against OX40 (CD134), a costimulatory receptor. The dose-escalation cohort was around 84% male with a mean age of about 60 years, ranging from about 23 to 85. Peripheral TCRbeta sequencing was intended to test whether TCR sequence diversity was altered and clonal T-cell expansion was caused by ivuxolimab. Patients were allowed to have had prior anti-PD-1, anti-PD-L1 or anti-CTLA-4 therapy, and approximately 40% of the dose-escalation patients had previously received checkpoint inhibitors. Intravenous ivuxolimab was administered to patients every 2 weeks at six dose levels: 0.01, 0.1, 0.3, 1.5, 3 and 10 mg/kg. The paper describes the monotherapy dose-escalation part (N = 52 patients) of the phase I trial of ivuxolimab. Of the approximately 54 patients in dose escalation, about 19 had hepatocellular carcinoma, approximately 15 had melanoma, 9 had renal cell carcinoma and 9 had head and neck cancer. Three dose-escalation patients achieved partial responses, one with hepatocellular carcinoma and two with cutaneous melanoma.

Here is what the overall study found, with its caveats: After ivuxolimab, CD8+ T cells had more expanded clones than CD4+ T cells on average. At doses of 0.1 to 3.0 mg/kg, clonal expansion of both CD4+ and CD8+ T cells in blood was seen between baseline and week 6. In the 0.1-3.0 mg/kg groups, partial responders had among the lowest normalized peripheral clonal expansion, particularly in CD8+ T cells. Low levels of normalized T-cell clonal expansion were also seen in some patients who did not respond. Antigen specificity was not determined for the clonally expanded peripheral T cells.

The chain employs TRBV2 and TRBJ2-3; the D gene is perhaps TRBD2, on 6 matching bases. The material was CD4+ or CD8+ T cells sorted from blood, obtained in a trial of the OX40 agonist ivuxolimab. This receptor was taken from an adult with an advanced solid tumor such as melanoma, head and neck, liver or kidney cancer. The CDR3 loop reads CASSEVDYSDPTQYF. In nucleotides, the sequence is TGTGCCAGCAGTGAAGTGGACTACTCCGATCCTACGCAGTATTTT.